Listed here is a single TCR beta chain. Its specificity is unknown. The sample comes from a study of cytomegalovirus exposure and HLA in healthy donors. Study conclusions and caveats: The majority of CMV-associated TCR beta chains were reported as apparently HLA-restricted in a later analysis. Sequencing depth across donors, presence/absence analyses assumed, was roughly uniform.

Amplification used 60 Vbeta primers and 13 Jbeta primers. Assay used: immunoSEQ multiplex PCR; TCRdb lists only in-frame clones, some missing. Of 150,000 to 200,000 clones in the sample, 65% to 90% were seen once. CDR1 and CDR2 from the germline V gene are KGHSH and LQKENI. The CDR3 totals 14 residues. With 1 base removed from V and 7 bases from J, the gap between germline ends came to 14 bases. The gene calls are TRBV18 and TRBJ2-7, with D possibly being TRBD2 (7 bases). Material: PBMCs. The origin of this receptor is a woman between 18 and 30 years old in good health and CMV-seronegative. DNA for the CDR3: TGTGCCAGCTCACCACAGTCGAGGGGGGGAGAGCAGTACTTC. Residues: CASSPQSRGGEQYF.